This TCR beta chain is drawn from a study of cytomegalovirus exposure and HLA in healthy donors. Study-level findings and limits: There were reportedly fewer N-insertions in an Asian-associated ancestry cluster than the roughly 670-donor mean, in a later analysis.

60 Vbeta and 13 Jbeta primers were used in PCR. Profiled with immunoSEQ multiplex PCR; TCRdb holds only in-frame clones, not every one. This table holds more than 85,000 clones, around four fifths found once. Trimming took off 4 bases at V and 0 bases at J, with 15 bases between the two ends. CDR3 length: 16 amino acids. Germline assignment: CDR1 SGHRS and CDR2 YFSETQ. Worth noting for this clone: The antigen is undetermined.

The sequence was obtained from a man aged 40-49 years in good health and CMV-seronegative. Input material: PBMCs. The chain uses TRBV5-1 and TRBJ2-3, with D possibly TRBD1 on 5 matching bases. CDR3 region: CASSPRAVGSTDTQYF. CDR3 DNA: TGCGCCAGCAGCCCCAGGGCGGTCGGTAGCACAGATACGCAGTATTTT.